This is a list of T cell receptor beta chains from one sample in a study of blood T cell repertoires in COVID-19. Assay used: immunoSEQ multiplex PCR; TCRdb lists only in-frame clones, some missing. Found here are under 200,000 clones, 88% of them singletons; the top ten hold 2% to 2.5%. Sequencing was performed on peripheral blood. The receptor source for this set is a man in his fifties or sixties who had recovered from COVID-19. The CDR3 runs from the conserved cysteine through the conserved F or W. The D gene is left open where the match is weak. Some rows have no size entry. The others give once, few or many, or a class for an expanded clone.

clone_size j_call v_call d_call cdr3_nt cdr3_aa
- TRBJ2-5 TRBV18 TRBD1 TGTGCCAGCTCACCACGGCAGGGGGCGCAGGAGACCCAGTACTTC CASSPRQGAQETQYF
- TRBJ2-5 TRBV9 TRBD2 TGTGCCAGCAGCGTAGCTCTGACTAGCGGGAGGGAAGGGGAGACCCAGTACTTC CASSVALTSGREGETQYF
- TRBJ2-5 TRBV7-2 TRBD2 TGTGCCAGCAGCTTTTTCCCCGGGGAGGGTGAGACCCAGTACTTC CASSFFPGEGETQYF
- TRBJ2-1 TRBV7-2 TRBD2 TGTGCCAGCAGCCCCGGGACTAGCGGGAGGTCCTACAATGAGCAGTTCTTC CASSPGTSGRSYNEQFF
- TRBJ1-2 TRBV28 - TGTGCCAGCAGTTTACGGGGGGGGATTAACTATGGCTACACCTTC CASSLRGGINYGYTF
- TRBJ1-5 TRBV6-2/TRBV6-3 - TGTGCCAGCAGTATCGCCTTCGGGCAGCCCCAGCATTTT CASSIAFGQPQHF
few TRBJ1-6 TRBV19 - TGTGCCAGTATGCGGAGGGAGAATTCACCCCTCCACTTT CASMRRENSPLHF
- TRBJ2-1 TRBV24-1 TRBD2 TGTGCCACCAGTGATGGACTAGCGGGACTACTCAATGAGCAGTTCTTC CATSDGLAGLLNEQFF
- TRBJ2-1 TRBV5-1 TRBD2 TGCGCCAGCAGCTTGGTGGTAGCGGGAGGGAACATTGAGCAGTTCTTC CASSLVVAGGNIEQFF
- TRBJ1-1 TRBV19 TRBD1 TGTGCCAGTAGTATTAGGGACAGGGTAAACACTGAAGCTTTCTTT CASSIRDRVNTEAFF
once TRBJ1-5 TRBV4-3 TRBD1 TGCGCCAGCAGCCGGGACAGGGGGCCTCAGCCCCAGCATTTT CASSRDRGPQPQHF
- TRBJ1-1 TRBV7-2 - TGTGCCAGCAGCTTAGACCCGGGGAAGAACACTGAAGCTTTCTTT CASSLDPGKNTEAFF
- TRBJ2-7 TRBV19 - TGTGCCAGTAGTAAGGTTACAGGTCCCTACGAGCAGTACTTC CASSKVTGPYEQYF
once TRBJ2-2 TRBV21-1 - TGTGCCAGCAGTCATCATACCGGGGAGCTGTTTTTT CASSHHTGELFF
- TRBJ1-3 TRBV5-1 TRBD1 TGCGCCAGCAGCCCGAGACAGGGGACGAGTCAGGGAAACACCATATATTTT CASSPRQGTSQGNTIYF
once TRBJ2-3 TRBV29-1 - TGCAGCGTTGAAGGGCTAGCGTCCGGGGATACGCAGTATTTT CSVEGLASGDTQYF
once TRBJ1-2 TRBV7-9 TRBD1 TGTGCCAGCAGTCATAGGGGACAGGGGGCGTTTGACTATGGCTACACCTTC CASSHRGQGAFDYGYTF
few TRBJ2-1 TRBV18 - TGTGCCAGCTCACTAGTCTTGGACAATGAGCAGTTCTTC CASSLVLDNEQFF
- TRBJ1-5 TRBV27 - TGTGCCAGCAGTTTCTCCGGGGGGCCCCAGCATTTT CASSFSGGPQHF
- TRBJ2-7 TRBV10-1 TRBD1 TGCGCCAGCAGCCCAGGACAGGGGGTTTTCGGCGAGCAGTACTTC CASSPGQGVFGEQYF
once TRBJ2-6 TRBV7-6 TRBD1 TGTGCCAGCAGCTTAGGGTACAGGGGGTCTGGGGCCAACGTCCTGACTTTC CASSLGYRGSGANVLTF
many TRBJ1-4 TRBV24-1 - TGTGCCACCACCGAGCAGGTAAGCGGGGGCGGTGAAAAACTGTTTTTT CATTEQVSGGGEKLFF
- TRBJ1-3 TRBV7-2 - TGTGCCAGCAGCGCCGGACCTGGCCGGAGGTCTGGAAACACCATATATTTT CASSAGPGRRSGNTIYF
- TRBJ1-5 TRBV7-2 TRBD1 TGTGCCAGCAGCTTCGACAGGGGGGCTCAGCCCCAGCATTTT CASSFDRGAQPQHF
- TRBJ1-2 TRBV29-1 - TGCAGCGTTGAGGACAGAGTTAATAACTATGGCTACACCTTC CSVEDRVNNYGYTF
few TRBJ1-6 TRBV6-2/TRBV6-3 TRBD1 TGTGCCAGCAGTTATAACAGGGGAACTCGCTCTTCACCCCTCCACTTT CASSYNRGTRSSPLHF
- TRBJ1-2 TRBV6-5 - TGTGCCAGCAGTTCCCCCGGGACAAAGGGCACCAATGGCTACACCTTC CASSSPGTKGTNGYTF
- TRBJ1-1 TRBV12-3/TRBV12-4 - TGTGCCAGCAGTTCGAGGGTCCCTGAAGCTTTCTTT CASSSRVPEAFF
- TRBJ1-2 TRBV5-8 - TGTGCCAGCAGCTTGGGTCTCGGACAGAACTATGGCTACACCTTC CASSLGLGQNYGYTF
- TRBJ2-3 TRBV5-1 - TGCGCCAGCAGCCCTTTCGCGTCGGGCACAGATACGCAGTATTTT CASSPFASGTDTQYF
- TRBJ1-4 TRBV4-3 - TGCGCCAGCAGCCAAGATTTGAACAGGGCGCGGACTGAAAAACTGTTTTTT CASSQDLNRARTEKLFF
- TRBJ1-4 TRBV7-2 - TGTGCCAGCAGCTTTGGCGGGGCCGGTGCTAATGAAAAACTGTTTTTT CASSFGGAGANEKLFF
- TRBJ1-1 TRBV7-2 - TGTGCCAGCAGCGCCCGTTCGACTACTGAAGCTTTCTTT CASSARSTTEAFF
- TRBJ2-4 TRBV6-1 - TGTGCCAGCAGTGGGGCAAGGAGGGACCTAGCCAAAAACATTCAGTACTTC CASSGARRDLAKNIQYF
once TRBJ1-4 TRBV5-4 TRBD1 TGTGCCAGCAGCTTTGACAGGGGTAATGAAAAACTGTTTTTT CASSFDRGNEKLFF
- TRBJ1-1 TRBV14 - TGTGCCAGCACCCAACTCAGGGGCACGAACACTGAAGCTTTCTTT CASTQLRGTNTEAFF
- TRBJ1-2 TRBV6-5 - TGTGCCAGCAGTTCGATCCCCGGCAGGGCCTATGGCTACACCTTC CASSSIPGRAYGYTF
- TRBJ1-5 TRBV20-1 - TGCAGTGCTAGTCCGGGGGGGCGCAATCAGCCCCAGCATTTT CSASPGGRNQPQHF
- TRBJ1-3 TRBV7-8 - TGTGCCAGCAGCTTAGCGCTCCGGGGAGAATTGAGTGGAAACACCATATATTTT CASSLALRGELSGNTIYF
- TRBJ2-7 TRBV19 - TGTGCCAGTAGTATAGCATCAGGGGTTTTCCAGGACTACGAGCAGTACTTC CASSIASGVFQDYEQYF
- TRBJ1-1 TRBV19 - TGTGCCAGTAGTATTACAGAGAACACTGAAGCTTTCTTT CASSITENTEAFF
- TRBJ1-6 TRBV5-8 - TGTGCCAGCAGCTATAGGGGAATTAATTCACCCCTCCACTTT CASSYRGINSPLHF
- TRBJ2-5 TRBV15 - TGTGCCACCAGCAGAGATATCGGTTTGGAGACCCAGTACTTC CATSRDIGLETQYF
- TRBJ2-1 TRBV29-1 - TGCAGCGTTGTCCGGGGGGCCGATGAGCAGTTCTTC CSVVRGADEQFF
- TRBJ2-6 TRBV27 TRBD1 TGTGCCAGCAAAAGGCAGGGGGCCTCTGGGGCCAACGTCCTGACTTTC CASKRQGASGANVLTF
- TRBJ2-5 TRBV6-2/TRBV6-3 TRBD1 TGTGCCAGCAGTTATTTACGGGGACAGGGGTCAAGGGAGACCCAGTACTTC CASSYLRGQGSRETQYF
- TRBJ2-3 TRBV4-3 TRBD2 TGCGCCAGCAGCCCAAGGGCGACTAGCGGGAGTGGAGATACGCAGTATTTT CASSPRATSGSGDTQYF
- TRBJ1-1 TRBV5-1 - TGCGCCAGCAGCTTGGCCGGAATCCTTGGGCAGGACACTGAAGCTTTCTTT CASSLAGILGQDTEAFF
once TRBJ1-1 TRBV5-1 - TGCGCCAGCAGCGTGAGAGGGGGACCAAACACTGAAGCTTTCTTT CASSVRGGPNTEAFF
- TRBJ2-3 TRBV3-1/TRBV3-2 TRBD2 TGTGCCAGCAGCCAAGTTTTGAGCGGGACTAAGGCAGATACGCAGTATTTT CASSQVLSGTKADTQYF
- TRBJ2-2 TRBV24-1 - TGTGCCACCAGTGATTTGGGCGGGGTCACCGGGGAGCTGTTTTTT CATSDLGGVTGELFF
- TRBJ1-2 TRBV6-5 - TGTGCCAGCAGCCCAAGGGGGAGGGGCGCGGGCTACACCTTC CASSPRGRGAGYTF
- TRBJ2-1 TRBV19 TRBD2 TGTGCCAGTAGTGGGACTAGCGGCTACAATGAGCAGTTCTTC CASSGTSGYNEQFF
- TRBJ2-3 TRBV7-3 TRBD1 TGTGCCAGCAGCGTCCCGAACAGGGGGGATACGCAGTATTTT CASSVPNRGDTQYF
- TRBJ2-3 TRBV4-3 TRBD2 TGCGCCAGCAGCCAAGGACTAGCGGGAGGGTCAGATACGCAGTATTTT CASSQGLAGGSDTQYF
- TRBJ1-5 TRBV19 - TGTGCCAGTGATGACAGATATAGCAATCAGCCCCAGCATTTT CASDDRYSNQPQHF
- TRBJ1-5 TRBV7-3 - TGTGCCAGCAGTCTCGACAGAAATCAGCCCCAGCATTTT CASSLDRNQPQHF
- TRBJ2-7 TRBV5-1 - TGCGCCAGCAGCTCCGGGAGATCCCCGGTTTCCTACGTAGAGCAGTACTTC CASSSGRSPVSYVEQYF
- TRBJ2-7 TRBV6-2/TRBV6-3 TRBD1 TGTGCCAGCAGTTCACTGACAGGGTACTCCTACGAGCAGTACTTC CASSSLTGYSYEQYF